The 27 T cell receptor beta chains below come from one sample, sequenced in a study of blood T cell repertoires in COVID-19. Only in-frame clones appear in the TCRdb table, and some are missing; sequencing was by immunoSEQ multiplex PCR. The table includes about 350,000 clones, over 85% detected once. The sample consisted of peripheral blood. These receptors came from a woman aged 60-70 years with COVID-19, enrolled during active disease.

This chain uses TRBV5-1 with TRBJ1-1; D unresolved. V was clipped by 4 bases and J by 1 base, with 11 bases between them. The germline CDR1 and CDR2 sequences are SGHRS and YFSETQ. The CDR3 is 14 amino acids. The CDR3 DNA sequence: TGCGCCAGCAGCACCGGTACAGCGAACACTGAAGCTTTCTTT. Protein: CASSTGTANTEAFF.

This chain's CDR3 is CASSSGVGPNTEAFF. In DNA, the CDR3 is TGTGCCAGCAGCTCAGGGGTCGGCCCGAACACTGAAGCTTTCTTT. V is TRBV7-8 and J is TRBJ1-1; D may be TRBD1 (6 bases). Trimming shortened V by 4 bases and J by 1 base, and 13 bases separated the two germline ends. Germline V gene lookup returns CDR1 SGHVS and CDR2 FQNEAQ. The length of the CDR3 is 15 residues.

This rearrangement joins TRBV10-3 to TRBJ1-2; 10 nucleotides agree with TRBD1. CDR1 and CDR2 (germline): ENHRY, SYGVKD. With 2 bases clipped from V and 5 bases from J, the junction kept 5 bases outside the gene matches. The CDR3 totals 15 residues. CDR3 sequence reads: CAISEAGTGVYGYTF. The CDR3, as DNA: TGTGCCATCAGTGAGGCCGGGACAGGGGTATATGGCTACACCTTC.

The J gene is TRBJ1-5, the V gene TRBV7-6, with a tentative D call TRBD1 (5 bases). Trimming took off 0 bases at V and 2 bases at J, with 11 bases between the two ends. The CDR3 totals 16 residues. The V gene's germline CDR1 is SGHVS and CDR2 FNYEAQ. CDR3 nucleotide sequence: TGTGCCAGCAGCTTAGCGGGCCAGGGCGGCAATCAGCCCCAGCATTTT. This translates into CASSLAGQGGNQPQHF.

The chain recombines TRBV19 with TRBJ1-5; 8 bases map to TRBD1. Germline V gene sequence: CDR1 LNHDA, CDR2 SQIVND (reference sequence). This CDR3 comprises 14 residues. V gave up 5 bases and J gave up 2 bases; unmatched junction bases: 2. CDR3 amino acids: CASSSTGGNQPQHF. Written as DNA, the CDR3 is TGTGCCAGTAGTTCGACAGGGGGCAATCAGCCCCAGCATTTT. Together with reference TRBV19 and TRBJ1-5, the CDR3 gives the full variable domain: DGGITQSPKYLFRKEGQNVTLSCEQNLNHDAMYWYRQDPGQGLRLIYYSQIVNDFQKGDIAEGYSVSREKKESFPLTVTSAQKNPTAFYLCASSSTGGNQPQHFGDGTRLSIL.

The chain joins TRBV5-1 to TRBJ2-1; 13 bases match TRBD2. CDR1 SGHRS and CDR2 YFSETQ come from the germline V gene. The V gene end was trimmed by 4 bases and the J gene end by 6 bases; junction bases not matched to a gene: 4. CDR3 length: 15 residues. The CDR3 region is CASSLWTSGGNEQFF. The CDR3 DNA reads as TGCGCCAGCAGCCTTTGGACTAGCGGGGGCAATGAGCAGTTCTTC.

CDR3 sequence: CASSEIVAVSYNEQFF. CDR3 nucleotides: TGTGCCAGCAGTGAAATCGTAGCGGTCTCCTACAATGAGCAGTTCTTC. J is TRBJ2-1 and V is TRBV2, with D tentatively TRBD2 (6 bases). The CDR3 extends over 16 amino acids. V was cut by 2 bases and J by 0 bases, with 11 bases left in between. Germline-derived CDR1 and CDR2 are SNHLY and FYNNEI.

This chain joins TRBV19 and TRBJ1-6; 10 bases are a match to TRBD1. The V and J ends lost 5 bases and 4 bases, in that order; junction bases with no gene match: 8. Germline V gene data show CDR1 as LNHDA and CDR2 as SQIVND (reference sequence). The CDR3 totals 17 residues. The DNA for the CDR3 is TGTGCCAGTAGTGCCGGGACAGGGGATTATTATAATTCACCCCTCCACTTT. Translation: CASSAGTGDYYNSPLHF.

In its sample, this clone was seen a few times. The chain uses TRBV20-1 and TRBJ1-6; D is unresolved. Germline CDR1 is DFQATT and CDR2 is SNEGSKA (reference sequence). V lost 3 bases and J lost 5, with 8 bases in between. The CDR3 runs to 13 residues. CDR3 amino acids: CSASSVNNSPLHF. CDR3 nucleotide sequence: TGCAGTGCTAGTTCAGTTAATAATTCACCCCTCCACTTT.

The chain couples TRBV7-3 to TRBJ1-5; 8 nucleotides align to TRBD1. From germline, CDR1 is SGHTA and CDR2 FQGTGA. The CDR3 is made up of 13 amino acids. V shed 5 bases, J shed 5 bases, and the junction held 2 bases outside the gene matches. CDR3 residues: CASSLDRDQPQHF. The CDR3 DNA reads as TGTGCCAGCAGCCTGGACAGGGATCAGCCCCAGCATTTT.

The chain joins TRBV9 to TRBJ1-6, with TRBD1 identical over 8 bases. The CDR3 covers 14 residues. With V trimmed by 3 bases and J by 7 bases, 3 bases remained unmatched. The germline CDR1 and CDR2 sequences are SGDLS and YYNGEE. CDR3 DNA: TGTGCCAGCAGCGGACAGGGGTCGAATTCACCCCTCCACTTT. It codes for CASSGQGSNSPLHF.

CDR3 nucleotides: TGCGCCAGCAGCCAAAGCCAGGGCCCACAGGGTTCAAAAGCTTTCTTT. As protein: CASSQSQGPQGSKAFF. The chain combines TRBV4-1 with TRBJ1-1, with D possibly being TRBD1 (6 bases). Germline V gene data show CDR1 as MGHRA and CDR2 as YSYEKL. This CDR3 is built from 16 residues. The V gene lost 2 bases and the J gene lost 9 bases, with 22 bases spanning the gap.

The chain recombines TRBV3-1 (or the pseudogene TRBV3-2) with TRBJ2-1; D may be TRBD2 (6 bases). Germline CDR1 LGHDT, CDR2 YNNKEL (reference sequence). The CDR3 contains 14 residues. V lost 7 bases and J lost 4, with 14 bases in between. The CDR3 DNA follows: TGTGCCAGCAATTGGGGGGATAGGTACAATGAGCAGTTCTTC. Protein: CASNWGDRYNEQFF.

J is TRBJ2-5 and V is TRBV7-2, with D possibly TRBD2 on 6 matching bases. The CDR3 runs to 13 residues. Per germline, CDR1 SGHTA and CDR2 FQGNSA. The V and J ends lost 5 bases and 3 bases respectively, with 10 bases between them. CDR3: CASSPGTEETQYF. The DNA of the CDR3 is TGTGCCAGCAGCCCCGGGACTGAAGAGACCCAGTACTTC.

This clone was detected only a few times. V and J are TRBV2 and TRBJ1-4; 9 nucleotides agree with TRBD1. Germline V gives CDR1 SNHLY, CDR2 FYNNEI. The V and J ends lost 4 bases and 7 bases, in that order; junction bases with no gene match: 4. The CDR3 runs 14 residues. The CDR3 loop reads CASSAGQGTEKLFF. The CDR3, as DNA: TGTGCCAGCAGTGCAGGACAGGGGACTGAAAAACTGTTTTTT.

The chain combines TRBV27 with TRBJ2-3, with a tentative D call TRBD2 (5 bases). V lost 10 bases and J 6 bases, leaving 17 bases between the germline ends. The CDR3 length is 13 residues. Germline V gives CDR1 MNHEY, CDR2 SMNVEV (reference sequence). DNA for the CDR3: TGTGCCATCGGGGTGAGTGCCGGGGATACGCAGTATTTT. This encodes CAIGVSAGDTQYF.

The CDR3 coding sequence is TGTGCCAGCAGCTACAGACTAGCGGGGGGTTCTAGCACAGATACGCAGTATTTT. It codes for CASSYRLAGGSSTDTQYF. This chain joins TRBV5-6 and TRBJ2-3; 13 bases line up with TRBD2. Germline V lookup: CDR1 SGHDT, CDR2 YYEEEE. The junction had 7 bases not matched to a gene; V was cut back by 3 bases and J by 0 bases. This CDR3 comprises 18 residues.

The V and J genes are TRBV7-2 and TRBJ1-2, with 7 bases matching TRBD1. J lost 7 bases, V lost 5 bases, and 10 bases had no gene match. The CDR3 contains 14 residues. In germline, CDR1 is SGHTA, CDR2 FQGNSA. The CDR3 coding sequence is TGTGCCAGCAGCCTTAACCCAGGGGGTCGTGGCTACACCTTC. Residues: CASSLNPGGRGYTF.

The V call is TRBV4-2, the J call TRBJ1-2; D is ambiguous. Trimming cost V 2 bases and J 4 bases, with 17 bases left between them. The CDR3 has 16 amino acids. Germline V lookup: CDR1 LGHNA, CDR2 YNFKEQ. CDR3 DNA sequence: TGTGCCAGCAGCCAACAACCTGGAACAGCGGGCTATGGCTACACCTTC. Protein product: CASSQQPGTAGYGYTF.

A single count supports this clone. The chain is built from TRBV11-1 and TRBJ1-2, with 7 bases identical to TRBD1. The CDR3 has 16 amino acids. CDR1 and CDR2 from the germline V gene are SGHAT and FQDESV (reference sequence). Germline trimming cut 3 bases from V and 0 bases from J; bases unmatched to any gene: 7. CDR3 sequence (DNA): TGTGCCAGCAGCTTTCTAGCTGGGACAGCTAACTATGGCTACACCTTC. Translation gives CASSFLAGTANYGYTF.

The chain has TRBV19 and TRBJ2-2, with D hard to call. Deletions cut 6 bases from V and 1 base from J, with 15 bases between. The CDR3 spans 16 residues. The germline CDR1 and CDR2 sequences are LNHDA and SQIVND (reference sequence). DNA for the CDR3: TGTGCCAGTAGGGAGCGAGGAAGCATGAACACCGGGGAGCTGTTTTTT. Its translation: CASRERGSMNTGELFF. The full variable domain, with the rest looked up from reference TRBV19 and TRBJ2-2, is DGGITQSPKYLFRKEGQNVTLSCEQNLNHDAMYWYRQDPGQGLRLIYYSQIVNDFQKGDIAEGYSVSREKKESFPLTVTSAQKNPTAFYLCASRERGSMNTGELFFGEGSRLTVL.

The V call is TRBV19, the J call TRBJ2-4; the match to TRBD2 covers 10 bases. This CDR3 is 15 amino acids long. Germline V lookup: CDR1 LNHDA, CDR2 SQIVND (reference sequence). The trim removed 8 bases at V and 4 bases at J, leaving 8 bases unmatched. This CDR3 reads CASLSGGAGKNIQYF. The CDR3 DNA is TGTGCCAGTTTAAGCGGGGGGGCCGGGAAAAACATTCAGTACTTC.

The sample holds one count of this clone. This sequence joins TRBV2 and TRBJ1-1; no reliable D call. The CDR3 extends over 14 amino acids. CDR1 is SNHLY and CDR2 is FYNNEI in the germline V gene. The V end lost 7 bases, the J end lost 1 base, and 13 bases lay between the germline ends. Here the CDR3 DNA reads TGTGCCAGCATACTTGTATCCGGGAACACTGAAGCTTTCTTT. This gives the protein CASILVSGNTEAFF.

The chain carries TRBV29-1 and TRBJ1-1; no clear D gene. CDR1 is SQVTM, CDR2 ANQGSEA, per germline. This CDR3 spans 16 amino acids. The germline V and J ends were trimmed by 6 bases and 0 bases, with 20 bases remaining between them. In nucleotides, the CDR3 is TGCAGCGTCCATGCGATCGGGTCTAGAATGAACACTGAAGCTTTCTTT. Protein product: CSVHAIGSRMNTEAFF.

The rearrangement joins TRBV6-5 to TRBJ2-1, with D tentatively TRBD2 (5 bases). Germline V gene sequence: CDR1 MNHEY, CDR2 SVGAGI. V dropped 4 bases and J dropped 3 bases, with 10 bases sitting between them. The CDR3 extends over 14 amino acids. DNA of the CDR3: TGTGCCAGCAGTTCCAATGACTACTACAATGAGCAGTTCTTC. It translates to CASSSNDYYNEQFF.

This clone has a single count. The chain uses TRBV2 and TRBJ1-1, with D uncertain. Germline V gives CDR1 SNHLY, CDR2 FYNNEI. Trimming pared 0 bases from V and 8 bases from J, leaving 7 bases between. The CDR3 loop spans 12 amino acids. CDR3 protein: CASSEAGPEAFF. DNA of the CDR3: TGTGCCAGCAGTGAAGCGGGCCCGGAAGCTTTCTTT.

This chain uses TRBV7-8 with TRBJ1-1; 7 bases fit TRBD1. Germline V gene data show CDR1 as SGHVS and CDR2 as FQNEAQ. The junction had 7 bases not matched to a gene; V was cut back by 2 bases and J by 1 base. This CDR3 region has 16 residues. CDR3 sequence: CASSLRRGRANTEAFF. The CDR3 DNA reads TGTGCCAGCAGCTTAAGGAGGGGGCGGGCGAACACTGAAGCTTTCTTT.